The clone carrying this T cell receptor beta chain was observed many times. The antigen remains unidentified. Amplified regions were TCR beta CDR3 sequences from RNA transcripts. First-round RT-PCR targeting the TCR CDR3 was performed with the HTBI primer set. TCRdb reprocessed the multiplex PCR reads with MiXCR, giving one entry per CDR3 protein. The sample has 300,000 to 450,000 distinct CDR3 sequences; approximately 15% are singletons. This sample is part of a study of T cells in Graves' hyperthyroidism and ophthalmopathy. Study findings and constraints: Blood also held most thyroid clonotypes expanded beyond 0.001.

Patients aged 18 to 65 had newly diagnosed hyperthyroidism of under 2 months' duration. V was cut by 10 bases and J by 2 bases, with 20 bases left in between. Germline lookup yields CDR1 MDHEN and CDR2 SYDVKM. The CDR3 loop spans 15 amino acids. The chain combines TRBV28 with TRBJ1-2; D is unresolved. Material for sequencing was blood. The TCR originated in a woman aged 55-75 years with Graves' hyperthyroidism. The CDR3 region has the DNA TGTGCCACCAACACGGGTTCCTTGACCAACTATGGCTACACCTTC. The encoded protein is CATNTGSLTNYGYTF.